The 26 T cell receptor beta chains in this list originate from one sample, sequenced in a study of shared clonotypes between healthy human individuals. TCRdb's table, derived via immunoSEQ multiplex PCR, lists solely in-frame clones and lacks some. The table has fewer than 1.6 million clones, 97% to 99% seen once. The material sequenced was naive CD4+ T cells sorted from blood. As for subset: CD45RA+ positively selected. The receptor set was obtained from a man aged 25 to 40 in good health.

The chain carries TRBV11-3 and TRBJ2-7, with 7 bases identical to TRBD2. Trimming took 3 bases from V and 0 from J; bases not matched to a gene: 2. CDR3 length: 14 residues. In germline, CDR1 is SGHNT, CDR2 YENEEA. The CDR3 reads CASSFGRSSYEQYF. For the CDR3, the DNA is TGTGCCAGCAGCTTCGGGAGGAGCTCCTACGAGCAGTACTTC.

In the case of this clone: A junction end diverges from the germline sequence, so it may reflect a read error. This chain connects TRBV5-1 to TRBJ1-4; TRBD1 is a possible D gene (6 bases). Germline V gene lookup returns CDR1 SGHRS and CDR2 YFSETQ. CDR3 length equals 15 residues. CDR3 residues: CASRQGLVGNEELFF. For the CDR3, the DNA is TGCGCCAGCAGACAGGGACTCGTCGGGAATGAAGAACTGTTTTTT.

The chain has TRBV28 and TRBJ1-5, with D unresolved. The V and J ends lost 5 bases and 7 bases respectively, with 9 bases between them. This CDR3 has 12 residues. Germline CDR1 and CDR2: MDHEN and SYDVKM. The DNA for the CDR3 is TGTGCCAGCAGTCCGGGTTTACAGCCCCAGCATTTT. Protein sequence: CASSPGLQPQHF.

The chain joins TRBV28 to TRBJ2-7; TRBD1 aligns across 10 bases. Germline V lookup: CDR1 MDHEN, CDR2 SYDVKM. The CDR3 is 15 residues long. V was clipped by 6 bases and J by 0 bases; unmatched bases: 5. The CDR3, as DNA: TGTGCCAGCAGCCGTGGACAGGGGGACTCCTACGAGCAGTACTTC. Its translation is CASSRGQGDSYEQYF.

The chain joins TRBV29-1 to TRBJ1-1; D not certain. Looked up from germline, CDR1 is SQVTM and CDR2 is ANQGSEA. Trimming cost V 7 bases and J 1 base, with 7 bases left between them. There are 11 residues in the CDR3. The CDR3 nucleotides are TGCAGCGCGAGACAGAACACTGAAGCTTTCTTT. Protein sequence: CSARQNTEAFF.

The chain uses TRBV5-4 and TRBJ2-7; 7 nucleotides align to TRBD1. The CDR3 has 13 amino acids. Germline V gene data show CDR1 as SGHNT and CDR2 as YYREEE (reference sequence). The V and J ends lost 2 bases and 4 bases, in that order; junction bases with no gene match: 3. The CDR3 nucleotides are TGTGCCAGCAGCTTAACAGGGGATTACGAGCAGTACTTC. Translated: CASSLTGDYEQYF.

V usage is TRBV28 and J usage is TRBJ2-7; D not certain. CDR1 MDHEN and CDR2 SYDVKM come from the germline V gene. With 5 bases removed from V and 5 bases from J, the gap between germline ends came to 10 bases. This CDR3 spans 12 amino acids. The CDR3 sequence: CASSTTNHEQYF. The CDR3 region has the DNA TGTGCCAGCAGTACGACGAACCACGAGCAGTACTTC.

Regarding this clone: This specimen includes other DNA sequences encoding the same CDR3. The DNA of the CDR3 is TGTGCCAGTAGTATAGTTGGAACAGATACGCAGTATTTT. Translated: CASSIVGTDTQYF. V usage is TRBV19 and J usage is TRBJ2-3; D gene unclear. V was shortened by 1 base and J by 3 bases, with 5 bases between the two germline ends. The CDR3 has 13 residues. Looked up from germline, CDR1 is LNHDA and CDR2 is SQIVND (reference sequence).

This clone appeared a few times. Other DNA sequences from this sample encode an identical CDR3 as well. The chain joins TRBV20-1 to TRBJ2-5; D ambiguous. Per the germline V gene, CDR1 is DFQATT and CDR2 is SNEGSKA (reference sequence). There are 10 residues in the CDR3. V dropped 0 bases and J dropped 4 bases, with 0 bases sitting between them. CDR3 sequence: CSAREETQYF. The CDR3, as DNA: TGCAGTGCTAGAGAAGAGACCCAGTACTTC.

This chain joins TRBV19 and TRBJ2-1; 10 bases match TRBD1. Germline V lookup: CDR1 LNHDA, CDR2 SQIVND (reference sequence). The CDR3 runs to 16 residues. After removal of 6 bases from V and 8 bases from J, the junction contained 13 bases not matched to a gene. CDR3 sequence: CASSSGPGQGRDEQFF. The CDR3 bases are TGTGCCAGTAGCTCTGGTCCGGGACAGGGGCGGGATGAGCAGTTCTTC. Based on the CDR3 plus reference TRBV19 and TRBJ2-1, the full variable domain is DGGITQSPKYLFRKEGQNVTLSCEQNLNHDAMYWYRQDPGQGLRLIYYSQIVNDFQKGDIAEGYSVSREKKESFPLTVTSAQKNPTAFYLCASSSGPGQGRDEQFFGPGTRLTVL.

This clone has only one observation. This rearrangement joins TRBV19 to TRBJ2-7; 13 positions agree with TRBD2. CDR1 is LNHDA, CDR2 SQIVND, per germline (reference sequence). The CDR3 extends over 15 amino acids. After removal of 7 bases from V and 5 bases from J, the junction contained 8 bases not matched to a gene. This chain's CDR3 is CASTGGTSGIHEQYF. CDR3 in DNA: TGTGCCAGTACCGGCGGGACTAGCGGGATCCACGAGCAGTACTTC.

This rearrangement joins TRBV18 to TRBJ1-4, with 10 bases lining up with TRBD1. The CDR3 is 18 residues long. Germline loops: CDR1 KGHSH, CDR2 LQKENI. V lost 5 bases to trimming and J lost 3 bases; unmatched junction nucleotides: 12. This CDR3 is CASSVKTGGARANEKLFF. In nucleotides, the CDR3 is TGTGCCAGCTCAGTCAAGACAGGGGGCGCGAGAGCTAATGAAAAACTGTTTTTT.

This chain uses TRBV28 with TRBJ2-2; unclear D gene. The CDR3 has 12 residues. V lost 5 bases to trimming and J lost 6 bases, with 7 bases between them. Germline CDR1 is MDHEN and CDR2 is SYDVKM. In DNA, the CDR3 is TGTGCCAGCAGTCCTACACCCGGGGAGCTGTTTTTT. Amino acids: CASSPTPGELFF.

The V gene is TRBV11-2, the J gene TRBJ2-7; a possible D gene is TRBD1 (5 bases). Looked up from germline, CDR1 is SGHAT and CDR2 is FQNNGV. The germline V and J ends were trimmed by 2 bases and 3 bases, with 20 bases remaining between them. The CDR3 extends over 17 amino acids. The DNA for the CDR3 is TGTGCCAGCAGCTTATCCATCCGAGTACGCAGGGTCTACGAGCAGTACTTC. Amino acid sequence: CASSLSIRVRRVYEQYF. Variable domain in full (rest from reference TRBV11-2 and TRBJ2-7): EAGVAQSPRYKIIEKRQSVAFWCNPISGHATLYWYQQILGQGPKLLIQFQNNGVVDDSQLPKDRFSAERLKGVDSTLKIQPAKLEDSAVYLCASSLSIRVRRVYEQYFGPGTRLTVT.

V is TRBV27 and J is TRBJ2-3; 7 bases are a match to TRBD1. The junction had 8 bases not matched to a gene; V was cut back by 2 bases and J by 3 bases. The CDR3 is 16 amino acids. Germline V gene lookup returns CDR1 MNHEY and CDR2 SMNVEV (reference sequence). The DNA for the CDR3 is TGTGCCAGCAGTTTAGGACAGGACTTCAGTACAGATACGCAGTATTTT. Translated, it gives CASSLGQDFSTDTQYF.

The chain links TRBV5-4 to TRBJ2-7; 8 bases map to TRBD1. This CDR3 is built from 17 residues. V dropped 4 bases and J dropped 1; count of bases not matched to a gene: 13. Germline CDR1 is SGHNT and CDR2 is YYREEE (reference sequence). Written as DNA, the CDR3 is TGTGCCAGCAGCGCATCCCGAGACAGGGGACCGTCCTACGAGCAGTACTTC. This translates into CASSASRDRGPSYEQYF. Supplemented by reference TRBV5-4 and TRBJ2-7, the full variable domain reads ETGVTQSPTHLIKTRGQQVTLRCSSQSGHNTVSWYQQALGQGPQFIFQYYREEENGRGNFPPRFSGLQFPNYSSELNVNALELDDSALYLCASSASRDRGPSYEQYFGPGTRLTVT.

The V and J genes are TRBV5-5 and TRBJ2-1; 12 positions match TRBD2. V dropped 6 bases and J dropped 6; count of bases not matched to a gene: 16. The CDR3 loop spans 18 amino acids. CDR1 is SGHKS and CDR2 is YYEKEE in the germline V gene (reference sequence). The CDR3 bases are TGTGCCAGCATCAAGGGACAGCCCCTAGCGGGAGGGGGCAATGAGCAGTTCTTC. This codes for CASIKGQPLAGGGNEQFF.

This chain connects TRBV6-5 to TRBJ2-7; either TRBD1 or TRBD2 may fit D (5 bases each). Trimming took off 6 bases at V and 1 base at J, with 10 bases between the two ends. CDR1 and CDR2 (germline): MNHEY, SVGAGI. The CDR3 has 13 residues. CDR3 region: CASRRGQSYEQYF. The CDR3 DNA follows: TGTGCCAGCAGACGGGGCCAATCCTACGAGCAGTACTTC.

This clone appeared once. The rearrangement links TRBV2 to TRBJ2-6; TRBD1 matches at 8 bases. With 7 bases clipped from V and 1 base from J, the junction kept 6 bases outside the gene matches. CDR1 SNHLY and CDR2 FYNNEI come from the germline V gene. The CDR3 is 16 amino acids. CDR3: CASNRQGFSGANVLTF. CDR3 sequence (DNA): TGTGCCAGCAATCGACAGGGGTTTTCTGGGGCCAACGTCCTGACTTTC.

The chain couples TRBV5-4 to TRBJ1-4; 8 bases are a match to TRBD1. V lost 0 bases to trimming and J lost 3 bases; unmatched junction nucleotides: 4. CDR1 is SGHNT, CDR2 YYREEE, per germline (reference sequence). This CDR3 contains 16 residues. CDR3 sequence reads: CASSLGTGSANEKLFF. Here the CDR3 DNA reads TGTGCCAGCAGCTTGGGGACAGGGAGTGCTAATGAAAAACTGTTTTTT.

DNA for the CDR3: TGTGCCAGCTCACCACGGGACGGATTCACAGATACGCAGTATTTT. Translation: CASSPRDGFTDTQYF. V and J are TRBV18 and TRBJ2-3; D may be TRBD1 or TRBD2 (5 bases each). This CDR3 is 15 amino acids long. Germline V gene data show CDR1 as KGHSH and CDR2 as LQKENI. Trimming removed 1 base at V and 2 bases at J, with 10 bases between.

This chain uses TRBV28 with TRBJ1-1; TRBD1 matches at 11 bases. V gave up 2 bases and J gave up 0 bases; unmatched junction bases: 8. The CDR3 sequence is 18 residues long. Germline V gene lookup returns CDR1 MDHEN and CDR2 SYDVKM. The CDR3 sequence is CASSLGSGQGVVNTEAFF. Here the CDR3 DNA reads TGTGCCAGCAGTTTAGGCTCGGGACAGGGGGTGGTGAACACTGAAGCTTTCTTT.

This chain connects TRBV4-3 to TRBJ2-1, with TRBD2 matching 9 bases. Germline CDR1 is LGHNA and CDR2 is YSLEER. The CDR3 runs 16 residues. J gave up 6 bases and V 1 base, and 7 bases lay outside the gene matches. This CDR3 is CASSQVAGGPGNEQFF. The CDR3 DNA is TGCGCCAGCAGCCAAGTTGCGGGAGGGCCGGGCAATGAGCAGTTCTTC.

The chain recombines TRBV19 with TRBJ1-3; D is unclear. The CDR3 length is 14 residues. Germline loops: CDR1 LNHDA, CDR2 SQIVND (reference sequence). The V end lost 7 bases, the J end lost 0 bases, and 10 bases lay between the germline ends. The CDR3 sequence: CASTTTFSGNTIYF. In DNA form, the CDR3 reads TGTGCCAGTACCACGACCTTCTCTGGAAACACCATATATTTT.

The chain links TRBV15 to TRBJ2-7; no definite D call. The V end was cut by 8 bases, the J end by 3 bases, with 14 bases between. This CDR3 has 13 amino acids. CDR1 and CDR2 (germline): LNHNV, YYDKDF (reference sequence). The CDR3 DNA sequence: TGTGCCACCGGACCTCCCCTTCACTACGAGCAGTACTTC. The encoded protein is CATGPPLHYEQYF.

In its sample, this clone was seen once. J is TRBJ2-7 and V is TRBV6-1; no definite D call. The CDR3 is 12 residues long. Germline V gene sequence: CDR1 MNHNS, CDR2 SASEGT. Trimming cost V 1 base and J 6 bases, with 7 bases left between them. CDR3 sequence: CASSEVWVEQYF. CDR3 in DNA: TGTGCCAGCAGTGAAGTGTGGGTCGAGCAGTACTTC.